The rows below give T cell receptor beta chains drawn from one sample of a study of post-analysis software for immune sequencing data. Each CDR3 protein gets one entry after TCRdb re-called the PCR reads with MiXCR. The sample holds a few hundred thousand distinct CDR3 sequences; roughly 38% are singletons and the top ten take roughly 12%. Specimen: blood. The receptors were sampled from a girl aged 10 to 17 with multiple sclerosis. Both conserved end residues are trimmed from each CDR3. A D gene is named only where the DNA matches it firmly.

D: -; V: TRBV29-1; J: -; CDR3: SVSGIQETQY
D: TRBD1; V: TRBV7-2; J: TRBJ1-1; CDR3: ASSRQGALTEAF
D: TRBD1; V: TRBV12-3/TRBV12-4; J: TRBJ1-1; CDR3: ASRQGAYTEAF
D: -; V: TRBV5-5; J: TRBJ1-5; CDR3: ASSLGPATAQPQH
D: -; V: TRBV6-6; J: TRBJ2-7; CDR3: ASSAGGEDEQY
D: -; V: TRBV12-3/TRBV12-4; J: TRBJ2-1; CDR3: ASSLEAGHEQF
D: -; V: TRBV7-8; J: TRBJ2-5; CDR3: ASSLDMNALGETQY
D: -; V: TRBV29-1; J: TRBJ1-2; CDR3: SVRDIRGYGYT
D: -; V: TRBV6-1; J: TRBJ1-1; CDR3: ASSELLAMNTEAF
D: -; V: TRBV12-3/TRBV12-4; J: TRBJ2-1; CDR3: ASSSTSSYNEQF
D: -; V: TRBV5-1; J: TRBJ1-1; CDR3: ASSSQGLNTEAF
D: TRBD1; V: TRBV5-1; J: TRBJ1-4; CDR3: ASRQGTNPNEKLF
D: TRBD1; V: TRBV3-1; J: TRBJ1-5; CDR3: ASSQEQGDQPQH
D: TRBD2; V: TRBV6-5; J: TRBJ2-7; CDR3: ASRTTSGSYEQY